The 7 T cell receptor beta chains given below trace back to one sample, sequenced in a study of blood T cell repertoires in COVID-19. Profiled with immunoSEQ multiplex PCR; TCRdb holds only in-frame clones, not every one. The sample has 88,000 or so clones; around four fifths are singletons. The sample was peripheral blood. The receptors stem from a human donor in a cohort sampled during active COVID-19.

There are a few counts of this clone. The genes are TRBV29-1 and TRBJ1-2; 7 nucleotides line up with TRBD1. The CDR3 contains 14 residues. V trimming: 4 bases; J trimming: 4 bases; junction bases outside the gene matches: 9. The germline V gene has CDR1 SQVTM and CDR2 ANQGSEA. For the CDR3, the DNA is TGCAGCGTTGCGGCGCCAGGGGGTGGCTATGGCTACACCTTC. Its translation: CSVAAPGGGYGYTF.

The chain recombines TRBV20-1 with TRBJ2-5, with 14 bases aligning to TRBD2. This CDR3 spans 16 amino acids. V shed 3 bases and J 0 bases; nucleotides not matched to a gene: 3. Germline V gene sequence: CDR1 DFQATT, CDR2 SNEGSKA (reference sequence). In nucleotides, the CDR3 is TGCAGTGCTAGTGGGACTAGCGGGGGCTACCAAGAGACCCAGTACTTC. Translation gives CSASGTSGGYQETQYF.

This rearrangement joins TRBV25-1 to TRBJ2-1, with 8 bases identical to TRBD2. With 5 bases clipped from V and 1 base from J, the junction kept 4 bases outside the gene matches. CDR1 MGHDK and CDR2 SYGVNS come from the germline V gene. This CDR3 comprises 15 residues. CDR3 sequence reads: CASSPSGSSYNEQFF. The CDR3 bases are TGTGCCAGCAGTCCCAGCGGGAGTTCCTACAATGAGCAGTTCTTC. Based on the CDR3 plus reference TRBV25-1 and TRBJ2-1, the full variable domain is EADIYQTPRYLVIGTGKKITLECSQTMGHDKMYWYQQDPGMELHLIHYSYGVNSTEKGDLSSESTVSRIRTEHFPLTLESARPSHTSQYLCASSPSGSSYNEQFFGPGTRLTVL.

The genes are TRBV28 and TRBJ2-1, with TRBD1 identical over 7 bases. The CDR3 has 15 amino acids. Losses at the gene ends were 5 bases for V and 0 bases for J; bases not matched to a gene: 4. Germline V lookup: CDR1 MDHEN, CDR2 SYDVKM. The CDR3, as DNA: TGTGCCAGCAGTATAGGGGGCAGCTCCTACAATGAGCAGTTCTTC. Its translation is CASSIGGSSYNEQFF.

This rearrangement joins TRBV5-4 to TRBJ2-7; TRBD2 is a possible D gene (6 bases). The CDR3 covers 16 residues. V lost 4 bases, J lost 2 bases, and 19 bases lay in between. Germline assignment: CDR1 SGHNT and CDR2 YYREEE (reference sequence). The CDR3 is CASSNRAGGSPYEQYF. CDR3 coding DNA: TGTGCCAGCAGCAACCGAGCCGGGGGTTCGCCCTACGAGCAGTACTTC.

The gene calls are TRBV7-8 and TRBJ1-2; D is uncertain. Per the germline V gene, CDR1 is SGHVS and CDR2 is FQNEAQ. This CDR3 has 13 amino acids. Trimming shortened V by 4 bases and J by 7 bases, and 13 bases separated the two germline ends. The CDR3 protein is CASSSEGRAGYTF. The CDR3 DNA sequence: TGTGCCAGCAGCTCGGAGGGAAGAGCTGGCTACACCTTC. The whole variable domain, remainder taken from reference TRBV7-8 and TRBJ1-2, is GAGVSQSPRYKVAKRGQDVALRCDPISGHVSLFWYQQALGQGPEFLTYFQNEAQLDKSGLPSDRFFAERPEGSVSTLKIQRTQQEDSAVYLCASSSEGRAGYTFGSGTRLTVV.

The chain recombines TRBV2 with TRBJ1-2, with a weak D call TRBD1 (6 bases). CDR1 and CDR2 from the germline V gene are SNHLY and FYNNEI. Trimming took off 4 bases at V and 1 base at J, with 7 bases between the two ends. This CDR3 has 13 amino acids. For the CDR3, the DNA is TGTGCCAGCAGTGCGGACAGTAACTATGGCTACACCTTC. Residues: CASSADSNYGYTF.